These 29 T cell receptor beta chains came from one sample sequenced in a study of cytomegalovirus exposure and HLA in healthy donors. Primers for the PCR totalled 60 Vbeta and 13 Jbeta. Clones were read by immunoSEQ multiplex PCR, and TCRdb kept only the in-frame ones, dropping some. The sample carries about 180,000 clones, about three quarters recorded once. Sequences were obtained from PBMCs. These receptors all stem from a man aged 35 to 55 in good health and CMV-seronegative.

This clone has a single count. The chain is built from TRBV7-2 and TRBJ1-2; 9 nucleotides line up with TRBD1. J lost 0 bases, V lost 3 bases, and 2 bases had no gene match. The CDR3 runs 15 residues. The germline gives CDR1 SGHTA, CDR2 FQGNSA. CDR3 in amino acids: CASSFTGGPNYGYTF. For the CDR3, the DNA is TGTGCCAGCAGCTTCACAGGGGGCCCTAACTATGGCTACACCTTC.

The J gene is TRBJ1-2, the V gene TRBV7-9; tentatively, D is TRBD1 (5 bases). The V gene's germline CDR1 is SEHNR and CDR2 FQNEAQ (reference sequence). The CDR3 totals 14 residues. Trimming cost V 5 bases and J 4 bases, with 14 bases left between them. CDR3 DNA: TGTGCCAGCAGCCCGAGGACATCATCCTATGGCTACACCTTC. It is translated as CASSPRTSSYGYTF.

This chain links TRBV27 with TRBJ2-7, with 8 bases matching TRBD2. The CDR3 has 13 residues. Trimming took 8 bases from V and 3 from J; bases not matched to a gene: 6. CDR1 is MNHEY, CDR2 SMNVEV, per germline (reference sequence). The CDR3 reads CASRGLDVYEQYF. In DNA form, the CDR3 reads TGTGCCAGCCGGGGACTAGACGTCTACGAGCAGTACTTC.

There are a few counts of this clone. The chain joins TRBV18 to TRBJ2-1; tentatively, D is TRBD2 (5 bases). CDR3 length: 16 amino acids. The V gene lost 1 base and the J gene lost 0 bases, with 10 bases spanning the gap. Per germline, CDR1 KGHSH and CDR2 LQKENI. As DNA, the CDR3 is TGTGCCAGCTCACCACGAGGGCTTAACTCCTACAATGAGCAGTTCTTC. It translates to CASSPRGLNSYNEQFF.

The chain employs TRBV13 and TRBJ2-5; D possibly corresponds to TRBD2 (6 bases). The J call may not be correct, given that the DNA end is closer to TRBJ2-7. The CDR3 has 15 amino acids. Germline V gene data show CDR1 as PRHDT and CDR2 as FYEKMQ (reference sequence). For the CDR3, the DNA is TGTGCCAGCAGCCCAGGGACTGGGAGCTCCTACGAGCAGTACTTC. As protein: CASSPGTGSSYEQYF.

The chain has TRBV21-1 and TRBJ2-5; the DNA was not compared with TRBD1, the D call given in the table. TRBV21-1 is a documented pseudogene. The CDR3 has 17 amino acids. The CDR3 sequence: CASSKMAGQANQETQYF. The CDR3, as DNA: TGTGCCAGCAGCAAAATGGCCGGACAGGCAAACCAAGAGACCCAGTACTTC.

This clone was picked up a small number of times. This chain uses TRBV9 with TRBJ2-7; 10 nucleotides match TRBD1. J gave up 0 bases and V 4 bases, and 7 bases lay outside the gene matches. The CDR3 sequence is 16 residues long. From germline, CDR1 is SGDLS and CDR2 YYNGEE. The CDR3 DNA follows: TGTGCCAGCAGCCCCATCGGGACAGGGGCCTCCTACGAGCAGTACTTC. It specifies CASSPIGTGASYEQYF.

The chain employs TRBV30 and TRBJ2-7; no reliable D call. V lost 5 bases and J lost 4, with 9 bases in between. Germline V CDR1 and CDR2: GTSNPN, SVGIG (reference sequence). CDR3 length equals 11 residues. The CDR3: CAWSPLYEQYF. In DNA, the CDR3 is TGTGCCTGGTCTCCCCTATACGAGCAGTACTTC.

V and J are TRBV29-1 and TRBJ2-7, with 9 bases fitting TRBD1. Per germline, CDR1 SQVTM and CDR2 ANQGSEA. The V segment lost 4 bases and the J segment 6 bases; nucleotides outside the gene matches: 7. The length of the CDR3 is 13 residues. CDR3 coding DNA: TGCAGCGTTGTAAGGGACAGGGAAAGCGAGCAGTACTTC. Protein product: CSVVRDRESEQYF.

The chain combines TRBV5-6 with TRBJ2-3; tentative D call: TRBD2 (6 bases). Germline V lookup: CDR1 SGHDT, CDR2 YYEEEE. V shed 6 bases and J shed 6 bases, with 17 bases lying between them. This CDR3 region has 14 residues. CDR3 DNA sequence: TGTGCCAGCACGAATAGCGGAGGGCCTGATACGCAGTATTTT. Translated: CASTNSGGPDTQYF.

The V and J genes are TRBV18 and TRBJ2-5, with D possibly matching TRBD1 (5 bases). The end of the DNA fits TRBJ2-7 better, so the J call may be wrong. There are 14 residues in the CDR3. Germline V gene sequence: CDR1 KGHSH, CDR2 LQKENI. CDR3 amino acids: CASSPGAGQYEQYF. The CDR3 DNA follows: TGTGCCAGCTCACCAGGGGCCGGGCAATACGAGCAGTACTTC.

The V call is TRBV10-3, the J call TRBJ2-6; 8 bases are shared with TRBD2. CDR3 length: 16 residues. J gave up 4 bases and V 6 bases, and 8 bases lay outside the gene matches. Germline loops: CDR1 ENHRY, CDR2 SYGVKD. In DNA, the CDR3 is TGTGCCATCAGCGGGAGCGGGGGTAAAGGGGCCAACGTCCTGACTTTC. Protein: CAISGSGGKGANVLTF.

The rearrangement joins TRBV4-3 to TRBJ1-1; no clear D. CDR3 length: 17 residues. Germline assignment: CDR1 LGHNA and CDR2 YSLEER. V lost 1 base and J 5 bases, leaving 20 bases between the germline ends. This CDR3 reads CASSQVGEGPGGTEAFF. The CDR3 DNA sequence: TGCGCCAGCAGCCAAGTAGGTGAGGGCCCCGGAGGGACTGAAGCTTTCTTT.

This clone was observed a single time. Additional DNA sequences in this sample encode the identical CDR3. V usage is TRBV19 and J usage is TRBJ2-7; D is unresolved. The V end lost 3 bases, the J end lost 1 base, and 7 bases lay between the germline ends. Looked up from germline, CDR1 is LNHDA and CDR2 is SQIVND (reference sequence). This CDR3 spans 13 amino acids. The CDR3 reads CASSIGRSYEQYF. The CDR3 bases are TGTGCCAGTAGTATTGGCAGGTCCTACGAGCAGTACTTC.

The rearrangement uses TRBV5-1 and TRBJ1-1, with a possible D match to TRBD1 (5 bases). Trimming left V 0 bases short and J 4 bases short, with 19 bases between. Germline V gene data show CDR1 as SGHRS and CDR2 as YFSETQ. The CDR3 totals 17 residues. CDR3 sequence reads: CASSLGGGYAQGTEAFF. The DNA of the CDR3 is TGCGCCAGCAGCTTGGGTGGCGGATACGCCCAGGGCACTGAAGCTTTCTTT.

The rearrangement uses TRBV5-1 and TRBJ2-1; 9 nucleotides align to TRBD2. There are 18 residues in the CDR3. The germline gives CDR1 SGHRS, CDR2 YFSETQ. V lost 0 bases and J lost 0; bases outside the gene matches: 7. The CDR3 here is CASSLADSGSRSYNEQFF. CDR3 DNA: TGCGCCAGCAGCTTGGCTGATAGCGGGAGTCGCTCCTACAATGAGCAGTTCTTC.

The chain uses TRBV28 and TRBJ1-2, with D unresolved. The ends were cut back, 7 bases at V and 6 bases at J, with 9 bases in the middle. The CDR3 consists of 11 residues. Germline CDR1 reads MDHEN; CDR2 reads SYDVKM. The CDR3 nucleotides read TGTGCCAGCACCACGGTGGATGGCTACACCTTC. It translates to CASTTVDGYTF.

This clone appeared a few times. J is TRBJ2-4 and V is TRBV7-2; TRBD1 matches at 8 bases. J lost 6 bases, V lost 2 bases, and 15 bases had no gene match. The germline V gene has CDR1 SGHTA and CDR2 FQGNSA. The CDR3 has 18 residues. The CDR3 nucleotides read TGTGCCAGCAGCTTATACTCGGGGACAGGTCGGTTTGGAAACATTCAGTACTTC. Its protein product is CASSLYSGTGRFGNIQYF.

V and J are TRBV6-1 and TRBJ2-7, with D possibly TRBD2 on 6 matching bases. The V gene lost 2 bases and the J gene lost 3 bases, with 14 bases spanning the gap. Germline CDR1 and CDR2: MNHNS and SASEGT. The CDR3 contains 15 residues. The CDR3 loop reads CASSENGGKGYEQYF. In nucleotides, the CDR3 is TGTGCCAGCAGTGAAAACGGGGGTAAGGGCTACGAGCAGTACTTC.

CDR3 sequence reads: CASSPREEDTGELFF. The CDR3 DNA reads TGTGCCAGCAGCCCGCGTGAGGAGGACACCGGGGAGCTGTTTTTT. The chain links TRBV11-3 to TRBJ2-2; D may be TRBD2 (5 bases). The CDR3 is 15 amino acids. Germline CDR1 SGHNT, CDR2 YENEEA. V lost 5 bases and J 3 bases, leaving 13 bases between the germline ends.

This clone came up a few times. CDR3 in DNA: TGTGCCATCAGTGAGGGAGACAGGGGTGGAGATACGCAGTATTTT. As protein: CAISEGDRGGDTQYF. This chain uses TRBV10-3 with TRBJ2-3, with 8 bases that match TRBD1. Germline V gene data show CDR1 as ENHRY and CDR2 as SYGVKD. The junction had 6 bases not matched to a gene; V was cut back by 2 bases and J by 5 bases. There are 15 residues in the CDR3.

The gene calls are TRBV7-2 and TRBJ1-3; TRBD1 matches 8 bases. V trimming: 5 bases; J trimming: 2 bases; junction bases outside the gene matches: 5. This CDR3 region has 15 residues. Germline CDR1 SGHTA, CDR2 FQGNSA. The CDR3 loop reads CASSAWTGTGNTIYF. The DNA for the CDR3 is TGTGCCAGCAGCGCTTGGACAGGGACTGGAAACACCATATATTTT.

The table lists this clone with a count of one. Mismatch with germline at one junction end may stem from a read error. The V gene is TRBV19, the J gene TRBJ2-7; a weak D match, TRBD1 (6 bases). CDR1 is LNHDA and CDR2 is SQIVND in the germline V gene (reference sequence). This CDR3 contains 12 residues. The DNA for the CDR3 is TGTGCCACTCACGTCCCCCAGACAGGTTTTCAATTC. This sequence encodes CATHVPQTGFQF. The entire variable domain, with the rest obtained from reference TRBV19 and TRBJ2-7, is as follows: DGGITQSPKYLFRKEGQNVTLSCEQNLNHDAMYWYRQDPGQGLRLIYYSQIVNDFQKGDIAEGYSVSREKKESFPLTVTSAQKNPTAFYLCATHVPQTGFQFGPGTRLTVT.

The table lists this clone with a count of one. V usage is TRBV7-2 and J usage is TRBJ2-5; D unresolved. CDR3 length equals 13 residues. Per the germline V gene, CDR1 is SGHTA and CDR2 is FQGNSA. Trimming cost V 5 bases and J 2 bases, with 9 bases left between them. CDR3 amino acids: CASSLYSQETQYF. The CDR3 DNA reads as TGTGCCAGCAGCCTTTACTCGCAAGAGACCCAGTACTTC.

The V call is TRBV4-1, the J call TRBJ2-5; 7 bases are shared with TRBD1. The CDR3 extends over 17 amino acids. V lost 0 bases, J lost 3 bases, and 10 bases stayed unmatched. Per germline, CDR1 MGHRA and CDR2 YSYEKL. The DNA of the CDR3 is TGCGCCAGCAGCCAAGATACGAGGGGGCGCGGAAAAGAGACCCAGTACTTC. This sequence encodes CASSQDTRGRGKETQYF.

The chain couples TRBV21-1 to TRBJ2-3; whether TRBD1, the table's D call, matches the DNA was not checked. TRBV21-1 is recorded as a pseudogene. CDR3 length equals 14 residues. The DNA of the CDR3 is TGTGCCAGCAGCAACCAGGGGGCAACAGATACGCAGTATTTT. This codes for CASSNQGATDTQYF.

This rearrangement joins TRBV10-2 to TRBJ1-1; 8 bases match TRBD1. The V gene end was trimmed by 8 bases and the J gene end by 2 bases; junction bases not matched to a gene: 4. CDR3 length: 13 residues. The germline V gene has CDR1 WSHSY and CDR2 SAAADI. CDR3 coding DNA: TGCGCCAGCCTGGGACAGGCTAACACTGAAGCTTTCTTT. Protein sequence: CASLGQANTEAFF.

V is TRBV29-1 and J is TRBJ1-2; 7 nucleotides line up with TRBD1. V gave up 2 bases and J gave up 8 bases; unmatched junction bases: 11. CDR1 and CDR2 from the germline V gene are SQVTM and ANQGSEA. This CDR3 is 14 amino acids long. CDR3 in amino acids: CSVESTKGASGYTF. In DNA, the CDR3 is TGCAGCGTTGAAAGTACGAAGGGGGCCAGCGGCTACACCTTC. The full variable domain, with the rest looked up from reference TRBV29-1 and TRBJ1-2, is SAVISQKPSRDICQRGTSLTIQCQVDSQVTMMFWYRQQPGQSLTLIATANQGSEATYESGFVIDKFPISRPNLTFSTLTVSNMSPEDSSIYLCSVESTKGASGYTFGSGTRLTVV.

The rearrangement joins TRBV2 to TRBJ2-5; TRBD2 is a possible D gene (5 bases). Trimming pared 7 bases from V and 4 bases from J, leaving 13 bases between. Germline CDR1 reads SNHLY; CDR2 reads FYNNEI. This CDR3 region has 13 residues. The CDR3: CASTDRGRETQYF. CDR3 in DNA: TGTGCCAGCACCGATCGAGGGAGAGAGACCCAGTACTTC.